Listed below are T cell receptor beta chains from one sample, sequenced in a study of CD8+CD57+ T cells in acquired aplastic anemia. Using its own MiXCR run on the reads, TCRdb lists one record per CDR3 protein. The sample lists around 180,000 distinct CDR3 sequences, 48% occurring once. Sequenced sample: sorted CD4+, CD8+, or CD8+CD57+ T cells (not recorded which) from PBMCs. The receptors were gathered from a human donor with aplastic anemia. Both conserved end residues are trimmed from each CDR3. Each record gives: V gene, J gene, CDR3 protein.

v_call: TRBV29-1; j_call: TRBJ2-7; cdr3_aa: SVESGSDEQY
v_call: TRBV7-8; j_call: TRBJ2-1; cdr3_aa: ASSLCDRYNEQF
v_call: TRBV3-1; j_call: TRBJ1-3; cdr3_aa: ASSQSREGNTIY
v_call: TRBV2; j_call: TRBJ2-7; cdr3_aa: ASTTRGHPYEQY
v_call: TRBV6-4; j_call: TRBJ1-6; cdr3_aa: ASSAAQGGSPLR
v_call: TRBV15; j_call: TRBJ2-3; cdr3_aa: ATSRGLAVNTQY
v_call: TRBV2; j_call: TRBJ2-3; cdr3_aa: ASSGDTQY
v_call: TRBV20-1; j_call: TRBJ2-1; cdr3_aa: SAVLAGYNEQF
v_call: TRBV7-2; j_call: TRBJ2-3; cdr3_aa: ASSLDLTGGSDTQY
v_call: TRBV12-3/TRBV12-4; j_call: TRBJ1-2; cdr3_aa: ASSLSRGQSGYT
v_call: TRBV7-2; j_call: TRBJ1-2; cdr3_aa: ASSLVNYGYT